This T cell receptor (beta chain) came from a study of shared clonotypes between healthy human individuals (dated by TCRdb to 2019 to 2021). Concerning the study at large: Three men and a couple of women, aged 18 to 49 years, made up the cohort. For each donor, CD4 naive and CD4 memory were each run on three plates, CD8 naive on two plates, and CD8 memory on one plate. To estimate repertoire size and how much clonotype sharing occurs between individuals, the study deeply sequenced the blood TCR repertoires of about 5 healthy adults. To increase sequencing depth and limit assay-specific biases, TCR repertoire library preparation and sequencing were carried out by different laboratories using diverse techniques. Between about 0.94 and 10 billion PBMCs per donor were obtained by leukapheresis. Study-level results and caveats: Pairwise subsampling indicated that sequencing depth was expected to affect the degree of clonotype sharing among donors. Naive subsets generally had larger estimated clonotype richness than memory subsets. Even with the large sequencing depth, rarefaction of the sorted-subset datasets indicated that sequencing was incomplete. Sampling was limited to blood, and TCR repertoires in tissue likely differ from TCR repertoires in blood. Sharing across a handful of donors was observed for approximately 5% of naive CD4, less than 4% of naive CD8, 2.3% of memory CD4, and over 0.3% of memory CD8 clonotypes. Higher generation probabilities were observed for clonotypes shared by all four sorted-subset donors than for non-shared clonotypes. Because the study included only a small number of donors, the genetic and exposure-history diversity represented was limited.

Regarding this clone: Its recognized antigen is unknown. No much larger clone is present one base from it, and per-base qualities are unavailable.

CDR1 and CDR2, per the germline V gene, are MNHEY and SVGAGI. There are 12 amino acids in the CDR3, from cysteine to phenylalanine inclusive. The retained sequence is limited to the CDR3, 36 bases, with the frame set at the first base. V is trimmed back by 8 bases and J by 11 bases, and the junction contains 8 bases that no gene match accounts for. CD8 naive samples consisted of CD45RO-negative cells that were positively selected for CCR7, yielding a CD45RA+CCR7+ population without TemRA cells. Healthy HIV-negative adults with no recently reported acute infections or vaccinations were included as donors. Every donor was a Caucasian adult living in Nashville, Tennessee, USA. Blood was collected by leukapheresis, and PBMCs were isolated by Ficoll-Histopaque density gradient centrifugation and then cryopreserved in liquid nitrogen vapor phase. Purity and quantity of every magnetically sorted T cell population were checked by analytical flow cytometry. Each sorted fraction had its genomic DNA isolated and then quantified by UV absorbance on a Nanodrop 2000c.

TCR CDR3 regions were amplified from genomic DNA by multiplex PCR using the deep immunoSEQ assay. Genomic DNA extracted from each cell subset was distributed evenly over all wells of several immunoSEQ 96-well plates, and each plate served as one replicate. For sorted subsets, about 0.2 ug genomic DNA, equal to some 28,000 T cell genomes, was loaded into each replicate PCR. Purified libraries were measured with a Qubit 3.0 fluorometer, size-checked on a Bioanalyzer 2100, and measured again with the KAPA Library Quantification kit. A separate single-read 150-cycle Illumina NextSeq 550 flow cell was used to sequence each immunoSEQ 96-well plate. The paper's data handling went like this. Because the immunoSEQ output held only junctional sequences and lacked quality scores, the filtering could not match the filtering applied to full-length reads. To assign V/J genes and CDR3, sequences were annotated using PyIR, a Python wrapper for IgBLAST v1.9, with IMGT germline references. Reads were removed for weak V/J assignments (E-value above 1e-6), missing CDR3, stop codons, out-of-frame junctions, or ambiguous translated residues. V3J clonotypes were defined as sequences sharing the same inferred V gene, J gene, and CDR3 amino acid sequence. The percentage overlap between two repertoires was calculated by dividing the number of shared unique clonotypes by the size of the smaller repertoire. Three approaches were used to assess repertoire richness: RTK rarefaction, the Chao1 estimator, and Recon v2.1 estimates of unobserved clonotypes. Generation probabilities were computed with OLGA for all TCRbeta clonotypes obtained by the gDNA method from several donors. Sourced from immuneACCESS, this table was stored by TCRdb with only in-frame sequences that have V and J called. A share of the clones is absent; for the studies checked, an unresolved V gene accounts for under half, and the remainder has no known explanation. That table is the source of V, J and clone size, and D and trimming were worked out from the DNA. The sample table lists about 650,000 clones, 95% of them with a count of one. Of the sample, approximately 0.1% falls within the top ten clones.

The receptor chain draws on TRBV6-5 and TRBJ1-2; TRBD1 aligns with 10 central bases. This receptor was taken from a young woman in good health. Source material: naive CD8+ T cells sorted from blood. This sample's cell subset or site label indicates: CD45RA+CCR7+. The CDR3 corresponds to CASLEGTGEYTF. The nucleotides are TGTGCCAGCTTGGAGGGGACAGGGGAGTACACCTTC.